This TCR beta chain was sequenced for a study of PD-L1 blockade in urothelial cancer. Study conclusions and caveats: Durable-benefit patients showed greater tumor-associated blood clone expansion at 3 weeks.

As concerns this clone: Its specificity is unknown.

Clones were read by immunoSEQ multiplex PCR, and TCRdb kept only the in-frame ones, dropping some. The sample holds 30,000 to 35,000 clones, about 87% seen once. This CDR3 region has 15 residues. Per germline, CDR1 SGDLS and CDR2 YYNGEE. V gave up 9 bases and J gave up 0 bases, with 15 bases separating them. Time point of the sample: pretreatment peripheral blood. The chain employs TRBV9 and TRBJ2-2; D perhaps matches TRBD2 (7 bases). The sequence derives from a man in his fifties or sixties with urothelial cancer. The material was PBMCs, obtained around atezolizumab (anti-PD-L1) treatment. CDR3 sequence (DNA): TGTGCCACGGGGGGCCCCACCCCGAACACCGGGGAGCTGTTTTTT. This sequence encodes CATGGPTPNTGELFF.